This entry is about one T cell receptor beta chain. The data were taken from a study of cytomegalovirus exposure and HLA in healthy donors. Data came from immunoSEQ multiplex PCR; TCRdb stores just in-frame clones and leaves some out. The sample shows 60,000 or so clones, more than 85% of them seen only once. Germline CDR1 is SGHRS and CDR2 is YFSETQ. Trimming left V 0 bases short and J 8 bases short, with 14 bases between. The CDR3 loop spans 15 amino acids. The V gene is TRBV5-1, the J gene TRBJ1-4; tentative D call: TRBD1 (6 bases). This clonotype was sampled from a woman in her 30s in good health and CMV-seronegative. The sample consisted of PBMCs. CDR3 in amino acids: CASSLGVGASEKLFF. The CDR3 coding sequence is TGCGCCAGCAGCTTGGGTGTGGGGGCGTCGGAAAAACTGTTTTTT. Looking up the rest from reference TRBV5-1 and TRBJ1-4 gives the full variable domain: KAGVTQTPRYLIKTRGQQVTLSCSPISGHRSVSWYQQTPGQGLQFLFEYFSETQRNKGNFPGRFSGRQFSNSRSEMNVSTLELGDSALYLCASSLGVGASEKLFFGSGTQLSVL.